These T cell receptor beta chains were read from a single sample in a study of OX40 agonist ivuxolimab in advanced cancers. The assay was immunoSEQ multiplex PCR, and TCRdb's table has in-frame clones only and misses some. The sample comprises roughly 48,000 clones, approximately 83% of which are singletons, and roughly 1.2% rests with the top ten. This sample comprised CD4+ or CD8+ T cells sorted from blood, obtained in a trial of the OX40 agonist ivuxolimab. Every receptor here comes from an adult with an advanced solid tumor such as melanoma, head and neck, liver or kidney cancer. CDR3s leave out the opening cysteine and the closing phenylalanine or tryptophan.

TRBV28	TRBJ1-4	ASGTFNEKLF
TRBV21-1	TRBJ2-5	ASSKVMTSAARFIERETQY
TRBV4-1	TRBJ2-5	ASSQTGTEETQY
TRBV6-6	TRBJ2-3	ASGQGRRADTQY
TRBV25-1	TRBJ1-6	ASSEAGASYNSPLH
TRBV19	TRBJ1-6	ASSMVLGWDSPLH
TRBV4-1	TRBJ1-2	ASSLPGSNYGYT
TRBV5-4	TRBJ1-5	ASSLATLSNQPQH
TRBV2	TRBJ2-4	ASSMGLVAKNIQY
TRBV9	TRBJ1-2	ASSVTGTYGYT
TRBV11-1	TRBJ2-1	ASSLAGREPNEQF
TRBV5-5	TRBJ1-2	ASITSRDGGYGYT
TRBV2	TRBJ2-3	ASSTGTGISTDTQY
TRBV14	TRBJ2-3	ASSYRTGRGTDTQY
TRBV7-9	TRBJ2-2	ASTAGTSETGELF
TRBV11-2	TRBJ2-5	ASSSTGRKETQY
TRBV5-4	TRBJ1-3	ASSYNRAGNTIY
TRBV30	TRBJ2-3	AWKRSRGTDTQY
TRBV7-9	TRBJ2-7	ASSFGDRSSEQY
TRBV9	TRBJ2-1	ASSVTSQSYNEQF
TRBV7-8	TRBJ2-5	ASSQTNLWGGSKETQY
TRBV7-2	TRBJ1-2	ASSRPGGFDGYT
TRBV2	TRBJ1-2	ASSRGQTYGYT
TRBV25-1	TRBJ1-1	ASWGTEAF
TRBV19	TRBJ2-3	ASSLAGRGPLDTQY
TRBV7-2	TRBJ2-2	ASSSPQGSNTGELF
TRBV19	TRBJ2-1	ASSIDIEGNEQF
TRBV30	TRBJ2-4	AWNSRGTGKNIQY
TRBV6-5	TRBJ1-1	ASSHPGVNTEAF
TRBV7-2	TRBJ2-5	ASSYGGAGQETQY
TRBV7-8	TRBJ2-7	ASSPYGLEQY
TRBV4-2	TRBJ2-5	ASSQEPAGDQETQY
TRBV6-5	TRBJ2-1	ASSYSRVLSGQF
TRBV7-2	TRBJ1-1	ASSRGQNTEAF
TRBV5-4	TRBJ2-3	ASSRRGLGTDTQY
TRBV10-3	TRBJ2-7	AISRGTSGTYEQH
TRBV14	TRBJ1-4	ASSQLRGSGNEKLF
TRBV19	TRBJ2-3	ASSLQGTTDTQY
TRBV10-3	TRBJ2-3	AISESMLSGPDTQY
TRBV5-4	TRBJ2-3	ASSLSIRSTDTQY
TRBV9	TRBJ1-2	ASSVGVGGGADYGYT
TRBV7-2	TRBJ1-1	ASSPGPNTEAF
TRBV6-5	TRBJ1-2	ASSYTGGPRGYT
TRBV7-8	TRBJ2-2	ASSLTGVAGELF
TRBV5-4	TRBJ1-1	ASSLGPTEAF
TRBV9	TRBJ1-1	ASSPRETEAF
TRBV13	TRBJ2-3	ASRLGGGASDTQY
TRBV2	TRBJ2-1	ASSEGLGKNEQF
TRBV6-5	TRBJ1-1	ASRQTGLLFTEAF
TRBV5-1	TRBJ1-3	ASSFFLGNTIY
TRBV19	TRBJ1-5	ASSPIRDLGAQH
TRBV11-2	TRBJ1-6	ASSLDRSSYNSPLH
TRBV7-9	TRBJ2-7	ASSLGGPKGEQY